These T cell receptor beta chains were read from a single sample in a study of long-term antiretroviral therapy in people with HIV. Produced via immunoSEQ multiplex PCR; TCRdb's table is partial and in-frame only. Among some 35,000 clones listed, roughly 93% were seen once. The specimen comprised unsorted PBMCs, sampled 4.1 years after starting antiretroviral therapy. The receptors originated from a woman in her 50s with HIV. Both conserved end residues are part of each CDR3. A D gene is named only where the DNA matches it firmly. Some rows have no size entry. The others give once, few or many, or a class for an expanded clone.

J: TRBJ2-5
size: .
V: TRBV9
D: TRBD2
CDR3: CASSVGPRGEYQETQYF
DNA: TGTGCCAGCAGCGTAGGTCCCCGGGGGGAGTACCAAGAGACCCAGTACTTC

J: TRBJ2-5
size: .
V: TRBV5-1
D: TRBD2
CDR3: CASSLGASGDRETQYF
DNA: TGCGCCAGCAGCTTGGGAGCTAGCGGGGACCGGGAGACCCAGTACTTC

J: TRBJ1-2
size: .
V: TRBV30
D: .
CDR3: CAWTLRGPADGYTF
DNA: TGTGCCTGGACCCTTCGGGGCCCAGCGGATGGCTACACCTTC

J: TRBJ1-4
size: .
V: TRBV27
D: .
CDR3: CASSPSTGSNEKLFF
DNA: TGTGCCAGCAGTCCGAGTACAGGATCCAATGAAAAACTGTTTTTT

J: TRBJ2-2
size: medium-sized
V: TRBV6-1
D: TRBD2
CDR3: CASSGPLAGGPYTGELFF
DNA: TGTGCCAGCAGTGGGCCTCTAGCGGGGGGGCCCTACACCGGGGAGCTGTTTTTT

J: TRBJ2-1
size: .
V: TRBV4-3
D: .
CDR3: CASSQDPIYNEQFF
DNA: TGCGCCAGCAGCCAAGATCCCATCTACAATGAGCAGTTCTTC

J: TRBJ2-7
size: once
V: TRBV11-2
D: TRBD1
CDR3: CASSSDGQVVSYEQYF
DNA: TGTGCCAGCAGCTCGGACGGACAGGTAGTTTCCTACGAGCAGTACTTC

J: TRBJ1-3
size: .
V: TRBV6-6
D: TRBD1
CDR3: CASSTGGGRSGNTIYF
DNA: TGTGCCAGCAGTACAGGGGGCGGGAGATCTGGAAACACCATATATTTT

J: TRBJ2-7
size: .
V: TRBV4-1
D: .
CDR3: CASSQGTATEQYF
DNA: TGCGCCAGCAGCCAAGGGACCGCGACAGAGCAGTACTTC

J: TRBJ2-7
size: .
V: TRBV27
D: .
CDR3: CASSFSGYEQYF
DNA: TGTGCCAGCAGTTTCAGCGGATACGAGCAGTACTTC

J: TRBJ2-5
size: .
V: TRBV10-1
D: .
CDR3: CASSDTAGRQETQYF
DNA: TGCGCCAGCAGTGATACGGCAGGGAGACAAGAGACCCAGTACTTC

J: TRBJ1-1
size: .
V: TRBV11-1
D: .
CDR3: CASSAARVSEAFF
DNA: TGTGCCAGCAGCGCAGCCAGGGTATCGGAAGCTTTCTTT

J: TRBJ1-5
size: .
V: TRBV7-9
D: .
CDR3: CASSLEEGGQHF
DNA: TGTGCCAGCAGCTTAGAGGAGGGGGGACAGCATTTT

J: TRBJ2-2
size: .
V: TRBV5-1
D: TRBD1
CDR3: CASRGDRFTGELFF
DNA: TGCGCCAGCAGAGGGGACAGATTCACCGGGGAGCTGTTTTTT

J: TRBJ2-3
size: once
V: TRBV5-4
D: .
CDR3: CASSLKRAGRTDTQYF
DNA: TGTGCCAGCAGCTTGAAGAGGGCAGGGAGAACAGATACGCAGTATTTT

J: TRBJ1-2
size: .
V: TRBV28
D: TRBD1
CDR3: CASSSQGADHYGYTF
DNA: TGTGCCAGCAGTTCCCAGGGGGCAGATCACTATGGCTACACCTTC

J: TRBJ2-7
size: once
V: TRBV14
D: .
CDR3: CASSQDRRVKNEQYF
DNA: TGTGCCAGCAGCCAAGATCGAAGGGTAAAGAACGAGCAGTACTTC

J: TRBJ2-7
size: .
V: TRBV6-5
D: .
CDR3: CASRISEGLSYEQYF
DNA: TGTGCCAGCAGAATTTCCGAAGGGCTGTCCTACGAGCAGTACTTC

J: TRBJ2-5
size: .
V: TRBV2
D: TRBD2
CDR3: CASSEGPLAGPQETQYF
DNA: TGTGCCAGCAGTGAAGGCCCGCTAGCGGGGCCCCAAGAGACCCAGTACTTC

J: TRBJ2-7
size: .
V: TRBV6-5
D: .
CDR3: CASTGATYEQYF
DNA: TGTGCCAGCACCGGGGCTACCTACGAGCAGTACTTC

J: TRBJ2-1
size: .
V: TRBV6-6
D: TRBD2
CDR3: CASRPRRGGEYNEQFF
DNA: TGTGCCAGCAGACCCCGCCGGGGGGGGGAATACAATGAGCAGTTCTTC

J: TRBJ2-7
size: .
V: TRBV19
D: TRBD2
CDR3: CASSTASGGPSYEQYF
DNA: TGTGCCAGTAGTACGGCTAGCGGGGGGCCGTCCTACGAGCAGTACTTC

J: TRBJ1-6
size: .
V: TRBV2
D: TRBD1
CDR3: CASSRRTGSDSPLHF
DNA: TGTGCCAGCAGTCGACGGACAGGATCAGATTCACCCCTCCACTTT

J: TRBJ2-1
size: few
V: TRBV10-2
D: TRBD2
CDR3: CASSDAGAGGRYNEQFF
DNA: TGCGCCAGCAGTGATGCAGGTGCGGGGGGCCGCTACAATGAGCAGTTCTTC

J: TRBJ2-5
size: .
V: TRBV4-1
D: TRBD1
CDR3: CASSPQGLETQYF
DNA: TGCGCCAGCAGTCCACAGGGGCTGGAGACCCAGTACTTC

J: TRBJ2-7
size: few
V: TRBV18
D: .
CDR3: CASSPSRPVVDEQYF
DNA: TGTGCCAGCTCACCGTCGAGGCCGGTGGTCGACGAGCAGTACTTC

J: TRBJ2-1
size: once
V: TRBV9
D: TRBD1
CDR3: CASTTQGASYNEQFF
DNA: TGTGCCAGCACCACACAGGGGGCTTCCTACAATGAGCAGTTCTTC

J: TRBJ1-4
size: .
V: TRBV19
D: TRBD1
CDR3: CASSIGQGNWVNEKLFF
DNA: TGTGCCAGTAGTATCGGACAGGGCAATTGGGTGAATGAAAAACTGTTTTTT

J: TRBJ2-6
size: .
V: TRBV5-6
D: .
CDR3: CASKVLRGSGANVLTF
DNA: TGTGCCAGCAAGGTCCTAAGGGGGTCTGGGGCCAACGTCCTGACTTTC

J: TRBJ2-1
size: .
V: TRBV15
D: .
CDR3: CATSRGGTKGARSYNEQFF
DNA: TGTGCCACCAGCAGAGGCGGGACCAAGGGGGCTCGCTCCTACAATGAGCAGTTCTTC

J: TRBJ1-5
size: .
V: TRBV6-1
D: .
CDR3: CASSMGYNQPQHF
DNA: TGTGCCAGCAGTATGGGATACAATCAGCCCCAGCATTTT

J: TRBJ2-1
size: .
V: TRBV5-5
D: TRBD2
CDR3: CASSLVGGGASYEQFF
DNA: TGTGCCAGCAGCTTGGTGGGCGGGGGGGCCAGCTATGAGCAGTTCTTC

J: TRBJ1-1
size: .
V: TRBV6-5
D: TRBD1
CDR3: CASRRTGGTEAFF
DNA: TGTGCCAGCAGAAGGACAGGTGGCACTGAAGCTTTCTTT